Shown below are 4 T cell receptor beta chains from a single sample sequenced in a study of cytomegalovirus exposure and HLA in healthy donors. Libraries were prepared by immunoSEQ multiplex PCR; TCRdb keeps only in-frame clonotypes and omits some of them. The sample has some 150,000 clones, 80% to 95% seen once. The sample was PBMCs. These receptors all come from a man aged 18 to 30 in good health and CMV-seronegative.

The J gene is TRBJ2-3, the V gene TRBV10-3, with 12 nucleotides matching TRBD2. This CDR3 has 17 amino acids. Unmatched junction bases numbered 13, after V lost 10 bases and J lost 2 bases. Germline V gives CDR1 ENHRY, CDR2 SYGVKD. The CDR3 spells CATSGRRTSGDTDTQYF. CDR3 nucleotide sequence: TGTGCCACCTCGGGACGACGGACTAGCGGGGACACAGATACGCAGTATTTT.

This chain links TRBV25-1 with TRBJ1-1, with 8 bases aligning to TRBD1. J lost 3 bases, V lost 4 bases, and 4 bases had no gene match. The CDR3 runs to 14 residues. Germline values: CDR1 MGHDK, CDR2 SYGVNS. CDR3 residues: CASSVQGADTEAFF. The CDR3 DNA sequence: TGTGCCAGCAGTGTTCAGGGGGCCGACACTGAAGCTTTCTTT.

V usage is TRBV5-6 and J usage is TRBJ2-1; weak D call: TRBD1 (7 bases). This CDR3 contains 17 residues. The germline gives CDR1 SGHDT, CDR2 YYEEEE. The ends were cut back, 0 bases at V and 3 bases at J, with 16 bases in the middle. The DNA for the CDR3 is TGTGCCAGCAGCTTGGCCTCTGACAGGGACTTCTACAATGAGCAGTTCTTC. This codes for CASSLASDRDFYNEQFF.

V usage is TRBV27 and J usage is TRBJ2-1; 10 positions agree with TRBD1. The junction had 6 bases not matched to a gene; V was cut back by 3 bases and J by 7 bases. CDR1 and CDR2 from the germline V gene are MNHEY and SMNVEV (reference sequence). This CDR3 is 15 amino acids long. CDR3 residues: CASSFGTGVVNEQFF. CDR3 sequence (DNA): TGTGCCAGCAGTTTTGGGACAGGGGTTGTTAATGAGCAGTTCTTC.